Sequencing of this T cell receptor (beta chain) was carried out in a study of control samples from healthy donors and cancer patients. The protocol was immunoSEQ multiplex PCR, while the TCRdb copy is restricted to in-frame clones and leaves out a portion. The data hold 120,000 or so clones, with 80% to 95% observed a single time. The germline V gene has CDR1 MNHNY and CDR2 SVGAGI (reference sequence). The CDR3 length is 16 residues. The junction had 8 bases not matched to a gene; V was cut back by 5 bases and J by 2 bases. This clonotype was obtained from an elderly man with head and neck cancer. The V and J genes are TRBV6-6 and TRBJ2-7; 11 bases are a match to TRBD2. Sequencing was carried out using PBMCs. The CDR3 sequence: CASSHATSGSTYEQYF. The CDR3 region has the DNA TGTGCCAGCAGTCATGCTACTAGCGGGAGCACCTACGAGCAGTACTTC.